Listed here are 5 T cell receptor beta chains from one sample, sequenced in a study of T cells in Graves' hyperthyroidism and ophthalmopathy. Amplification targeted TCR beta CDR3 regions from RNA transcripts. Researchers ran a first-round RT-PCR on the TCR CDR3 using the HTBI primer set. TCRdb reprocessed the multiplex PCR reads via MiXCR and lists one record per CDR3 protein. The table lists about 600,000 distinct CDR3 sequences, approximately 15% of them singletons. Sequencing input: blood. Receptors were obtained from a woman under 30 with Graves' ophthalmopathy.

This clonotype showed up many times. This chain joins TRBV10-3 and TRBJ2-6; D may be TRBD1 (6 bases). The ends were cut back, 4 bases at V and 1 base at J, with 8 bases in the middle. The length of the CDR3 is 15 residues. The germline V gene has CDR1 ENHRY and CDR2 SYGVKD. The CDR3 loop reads CAISGQASGANVLTF. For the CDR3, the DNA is TGTGCCATCAGTGGACAGGCATCTGGGGCCAACGTCCTGACTTTC.

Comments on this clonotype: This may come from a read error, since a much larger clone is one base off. CDR3 loop: CASTLGQASYNEQFF. The DNA of the CDR3 is TGTGCCAGCACTCTTGGGCAGGCCTCCTACAATGAGCAGTTCTTC. The V gene is TRBV12-3 or TRBV12-4, the J gene TRBJ2-1; no clear D. There are 15 residues in the CDR3. V lost 7 bases, J lost 0 bases, and 13 bases lay in between.

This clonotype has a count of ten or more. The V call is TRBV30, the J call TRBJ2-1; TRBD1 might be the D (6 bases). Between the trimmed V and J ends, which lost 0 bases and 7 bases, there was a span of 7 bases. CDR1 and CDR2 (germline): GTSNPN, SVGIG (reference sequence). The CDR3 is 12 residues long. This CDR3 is CAWSVQGNEQFF. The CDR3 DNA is TGTGCCTGGAGTGTACAGGGTAATGAGCAGTTCTTC. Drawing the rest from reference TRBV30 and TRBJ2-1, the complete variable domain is SQTIHQWPATLVQPVGSPLSLECTVEGTSNPNLYWYRQAAGRGLQLLFYSVGIGQISSEVPQNLSASRPQDRQFILSSKKLLLSDSGFYLCAWSVQGNEQFFGPGTRLTVL.

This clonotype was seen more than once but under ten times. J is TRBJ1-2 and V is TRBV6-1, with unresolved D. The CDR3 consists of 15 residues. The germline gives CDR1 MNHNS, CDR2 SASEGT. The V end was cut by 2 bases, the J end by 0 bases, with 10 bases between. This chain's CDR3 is CASSEKRHANYGYTF. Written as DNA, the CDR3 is TGTGCCAGCAGTGAAAAGCGACACGCTAACTATGGCTACACCTTC.

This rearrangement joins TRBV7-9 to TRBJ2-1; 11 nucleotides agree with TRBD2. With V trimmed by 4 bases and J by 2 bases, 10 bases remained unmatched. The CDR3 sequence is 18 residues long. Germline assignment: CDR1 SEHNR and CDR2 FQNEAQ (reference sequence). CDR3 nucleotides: TGTGCCAGCAGCTCACCCAGCCTACTAGCGGGAGCCTACAATGAGCAGTTCTTC. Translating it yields CASSSPSLLAGAYNEQFF.